The rows below give T cell receptor beta chains drawn from one sample of a study of metastatic and nonmetastatic thyroid tumors. TCRdb reprocessed the PCR reads using MiXCR. The sample lists 40,000 to 55,000 clones; approximately 17% were seen once. The sample taken for sequencing was blood. The receptors were gathered from a female donor with papillary thyroid cancer or a benign thyroid nodule (not recorded which). Some clones in this sample may be carry-over from other donors' samples. Both conserved end residues are part of each CDR3.

TRBJ1-5 | TRBV6-1 | CARSENSNKPQHF
TRBJ2-3 | TRBV20-1 | CSARGPGALTDTQYF
TRBJ2-3 | TRBV2 | CASSYWGIRGYSTDTQYF
TRBJ2-5 | TRBV24-1 | CATSDPYPQETQYF
TRBJ1-3 | TRBV28 | CASSLRGRGGNTIYF
TRBJ2-7 | TRBV12-3/TRBV12-4 | CASSLGIGGTYEQYF
TRBJ2-7 | TRBV7-2 | CASSPGQWYEQYF
TRBJ2-1 | TRBV7-2 | CASSPRLARNEQFF
TRBJ2-5 | TRBV5-5 | CASSLAETQYF
TRBJ2-3 | TRBV12-3/TRBV12-4 | CASSLPSGSTDTQYF
TRBJ1-1 | TRBV15 | CATSGRVFRDTEAFF
TRBJ2-7 | TRBV6-1 | CASRDENYEQYF
TRBJ1-4 | TRBV19 | CASSTIARATNEKLFF
TRBJ2-3 | TRBV15 | CATSGSRSEDTQYF
TRBJ2-3 | TRBV6-1 | CASTKQGWTDTQYF
TRBJ2-7 | TRBV7-8 | CASSPPWKGAQEQYF
TRBJ2-7 | TRBV28 | CASSTPGISGYEQYF
TRBJ2-7 | TRBV5-6 | CASSSYYEQYF
TRBJ1-2 | TRBV28 | CASSLGGGLDGYTF
TRBJ1-5 | TRBV19 | CASSMNSNQPQHF